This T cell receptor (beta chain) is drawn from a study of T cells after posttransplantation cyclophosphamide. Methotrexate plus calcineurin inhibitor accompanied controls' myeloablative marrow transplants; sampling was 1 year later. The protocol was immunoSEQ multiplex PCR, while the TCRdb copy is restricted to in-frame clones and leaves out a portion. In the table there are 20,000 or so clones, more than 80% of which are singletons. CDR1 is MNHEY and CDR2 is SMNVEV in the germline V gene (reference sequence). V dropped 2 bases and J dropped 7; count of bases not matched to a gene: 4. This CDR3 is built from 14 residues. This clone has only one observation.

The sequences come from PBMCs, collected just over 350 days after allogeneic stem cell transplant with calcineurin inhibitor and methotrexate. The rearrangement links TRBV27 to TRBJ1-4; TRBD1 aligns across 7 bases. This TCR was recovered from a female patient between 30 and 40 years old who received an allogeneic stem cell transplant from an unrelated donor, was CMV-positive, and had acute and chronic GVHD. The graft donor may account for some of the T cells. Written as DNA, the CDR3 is TGTGCCAGCAGTTTAGCCAGGGGGAGTGAAAAACTGTTTTTT. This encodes CASSLARGSEKLFF. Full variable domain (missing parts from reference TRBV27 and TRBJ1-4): EAQVTQNPRYLITVTGKKLTVTCSQNMNHEYMSWYRQDPGLGLRQIYYSMNVEVTDKGDVPEGYKVSRKEKRNFPLILESPSPNQTSLYFCASSLARGSEKLFFGSGTQLSVL.